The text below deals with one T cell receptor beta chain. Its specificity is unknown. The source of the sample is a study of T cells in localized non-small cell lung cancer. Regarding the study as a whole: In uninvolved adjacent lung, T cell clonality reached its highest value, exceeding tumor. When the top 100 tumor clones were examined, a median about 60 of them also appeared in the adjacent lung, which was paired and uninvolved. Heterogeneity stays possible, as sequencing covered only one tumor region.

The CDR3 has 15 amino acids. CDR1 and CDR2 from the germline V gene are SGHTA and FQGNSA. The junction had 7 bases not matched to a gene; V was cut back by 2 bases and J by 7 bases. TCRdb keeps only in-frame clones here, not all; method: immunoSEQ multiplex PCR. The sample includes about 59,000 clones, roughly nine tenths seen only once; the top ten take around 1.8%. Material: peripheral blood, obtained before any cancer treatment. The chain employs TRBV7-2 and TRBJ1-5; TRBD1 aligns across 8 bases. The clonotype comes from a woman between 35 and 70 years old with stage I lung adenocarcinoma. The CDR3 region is CASSLSGQGSQPQHF. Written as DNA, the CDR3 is TGTGCCAGCAGCTTATCCGGACAGGGTTCACAGCCCCAGCATTTT.